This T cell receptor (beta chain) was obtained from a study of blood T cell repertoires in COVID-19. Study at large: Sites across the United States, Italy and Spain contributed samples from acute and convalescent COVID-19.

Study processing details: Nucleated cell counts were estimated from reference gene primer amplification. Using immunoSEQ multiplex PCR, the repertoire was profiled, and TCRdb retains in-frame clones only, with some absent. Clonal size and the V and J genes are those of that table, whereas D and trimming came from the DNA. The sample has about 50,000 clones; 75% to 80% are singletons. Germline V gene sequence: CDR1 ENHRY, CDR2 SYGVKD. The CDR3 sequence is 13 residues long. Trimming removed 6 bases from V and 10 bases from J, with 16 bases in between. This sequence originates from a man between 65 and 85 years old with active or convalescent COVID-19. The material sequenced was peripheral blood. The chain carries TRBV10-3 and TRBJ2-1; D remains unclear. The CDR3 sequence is CAISQKQLLEQFF. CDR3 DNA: TGTGCCATCAGCCAAAAGCAACTCTTAGAGCAGTTCTTC.